A selection of T cell receptor beta chains follows, all from one sample in a study of blood T cell repertoires in COVID-19. TCRdb's table, derived via immunoSEQ multiplex PCR, lists solely in-frame clones and lacks some. The sample records approximately 300,000 clones, more than 75% being singletons. The sequenced sample consisted of peripheral blood. These receptor sequences come from a man over 45 with active or convalescent COVID-19. The CDR3 runs from the conserved cysteine through the conserved F or W. The D gene is left open where the match is weak.

j_call: TRBJ2-7; v_call: TRBV5-4; d_call: TRBD1; cdr3_aa: CASSWTGGTTYEQYF
j_call: TRBJ1-3; v_call: TRBV29-1; d_call: .; cdr3_aa: CSVEGVVPHNTIYF
j_call: TRBJ1-5; v_call: TRBV18; d_call: .; cdr3_aa: CASSPSTVVGNQPQHF
j_call: TRBJ1-1; v_call: TRBV28; d_call: TRBD1; cdr3_aa: CASSPPTGVNTEAFF
j_call: TRBJ2-7; v_call: TRBV6-6; d_call: .; cdr3_aa: CASSGSGASPEQYF
j_call: TRBJ1-1; v_call: TRBV19; d_call: TRBD1; cdr3_aa: CASSIGTGAASTEAFF
j_call: TRBJ1-4; v_call: TRBV15; d_call: .; cdr3_aa: CATSRDLNEKLFF
j_call: TRBJ2-2; v_call: TRBV7-3; d_call: .; cdr3_aa: CASSSYTGELFF
j_call: TRBJ1-3; v_call: TRBV2; d_call: .; cdr3_aa: CAKSTDSGNTIYF
j_call: TRBJ1-1; v_call: TRBV29-1; d_call: .; cdr3_aa: CSVEGRVNTEAFF
j_call: TRBJ2-1; v_call: TRBV7-3; d_call: .; cdr3_aa: CASSLSTGRGENEQFF
j_call: TRBJ1-1; v_call: TRBV7-8; d_call: .; cdr3_aa: CASSVGTGAEAFF
j_call: TRBJ2-7; v_call: TRBV10-3; d_call: TRBD1; cdr3_aa: CAISESTGAPAYEQYF
j_call: TRBJ2-5; v_call: TRBV15; d_call: .; cdr3_aa: CATSRDHTQETQYF
j_call: TRBJ2-3; v_call: TRBV4-2; d_call: TRBD2; cdr3_aa: CASSLGKGTSGRHTDTQYF
j_call: TRBJ2-2; v_call: TRBV24-1; d_call: .; cdr3_aa: CATSDLARGRTGELFF
j_call: TRBJ1-6; v_call: TRBV18; d_call: .; cdr3_aa: CASSPIKDSNSPLHF
j_call: TRBJ2-5; v_call: TRBV7-2; d_call: .; cdr3_aa: CASSLRGQETQYF
j_call: TRBJ1-3; v_call: TRBV5-1; d_call: .; cdr3_aa: CASSFGGGDANTIYF
j_call: TRBJ1-2; v_call: TRBV6-6; d_call: .; cdr3_aa: CASSYSEGDYGYTF
j_call: TRBJ1-6; v_call: TRBV6-5; d_call: TRBD1; cdr3_aa: CASSYGQGINSPLHF
j_call: TRBJ1-4; v_call: TRBV2; d_call: TRBD1; cdr3_aa: CASRTGLSTNEKLFF
j_call: TRBJ2-3; v_call: TRBV28; d_call: TRBD2; cdr3_aa: CASSSAGGRGTDTQYF
j_call: TRBJ2-1; v_call: TRBV7-2; d_call: .; cdr3_aa: CASSLAMSVTYNEQFF
j_call: TRBJ1-1; v_call: TRBV5-1; d_call: TRBD1; cdr3_aa: CASSLGDRVVNTEAFF
j_call: TRBJ1-3; v_call: TRBV6-5; d_call: .; cdr3_aa: CASSYAGTTGNTIYF
j_call: TRBJ2-2; v_call: TRBV2; d_call: TRBD2; cdr3_aa: CASRLADNTGELFF
j_call: TRBJ1-2; v_call: TRBV6-5; d_call: .; cdr3_aa: CASTTGYGYTF
j_call: TRBJ1-2; v_call: TRBV28; d_call: TRBD1; cdr3_aa: CASSSQGQGARAGYTF
j_call: TRBJ1-1; v_call: TRBV28; d_call: .; cdr3_aa: CASSPGGTTHTEAFF
j_call: TRBJ2-4; v_call: TRBV21-1; d_call: .; cdr3_aa: CASSRLGTGVFAKNIQYF
j_call: TRBJ1-1; v_call: TRBV5-1; d_call: TRBD1; cdr3_aa: CASSSSTGGLNTEAFF
j_call: TRBJ2-7; v_call: TRBV7-2; d_call: .; cdr3_aa: CASSPSSRSYEQYF